The 26 T cell receptor beta chains given below trace back to one sample, sequenced in a study of blood T cell repertoires in COVID-19 (TCRdb year 2020). Library generation was performed with the immunoSEQ multiplex PCR assay. TCRdb provides this immuneACCESS table in a form limited to in-frame rearrangements. Some clones are lacking; in checked studies, under half of them reflect an unresolved V gene, and why the rest are absent is not known. Here the sample has more than 85,000 clones; around four fifths occur a single time. Clones ranked in the top ten supply 8.5% to 12% of the sample. The sequenced sample consisted of peripheral blood. The receptors originated from a man in his sixties or seventies with acute or convalescent COVID-19.

CDR3 sequence (DNA): TGTGCCAGCAGGTTGGTTAGCGGCTACGAGCAGTACTTC. The encoded protein is CASRLVSGYEQYF. V usage is TRBV28 and J usage is TRBJ2-7, with D possibly matching TRBD2 (6 bases). CDR3 size: 13 residues. CDR1 is MDHEN and CDR2 is SYDVKM in the germline V gene. V was clipped by 6 bases and J by 3 bases, with 12 bases between them. Full variable domain (rest looked up from reference TRBV28 and TRBJ2-7): DVKVTQSSRYLVKRTGEKVFLECVQDMDHENMFWYRQDPGLGLRLIYFSYDVKMKEKGDIPEGYSVSREKKERFSLILESASTNQTSMYLCASRLVSGYEQYFGPGTRLTVT.

The genes are TRBV28 and TRBJ1-2; 11 nucleotides match TRBD1. Germline CDR1 MDHEN, CDR2 SYDVKM. J gave up 8 bases and V 5 bases, and 4 bases lay outside the gene matches. CDR3 length: 13 amino acids. The CDR3 nucleotides are TGTGCCAGCAGTCAGGACAGGGGGCGCGGCTACACCTTC. It encodes CASSQDRGRGYTF.

CDR3 sequence (DNA): TGTGCCAGCAGCGTAAAAATGGGGGAGGCCGGGGAGCTGTTTTTT. It is translated as CASSVKMGEAGELFF. The chain joins TRBV9 to TRBJ2-2; possible D gene TRBD2, 6 bases. The CDR3 has 15 residues. The germline V and J ends were trimmed by 1 base and 6 bases, with 13 bases remaining between them. Per the germline V gene, CDR1 is SGDLS and CDR2 is YYNGEE.

The V and J genes are TRBV5-1 and TRBJ2-1, with 7 positions matching TRBD2. V shed 0 bases, J shed 5 bases, and the junction held 2 bases outside the gene matches. There are 14 residues in the CDR3. Looked up from germline, CDR1 is SGHRS and CDR2 is YFSETQ. The CDR3 sequence is CASSLGLADNEQFF. CDR3 bases: TGCGCCAGCAGCTTGGGGCTAGCGGACAATGAGCAGTTCTTC.

CDR3 protein: CASSQTRGNNEQFF. The CDR3 bases are TGTGCCAGCAGCCAGACTAGGGGAAACAATGAGCAGTTCTTC. The V and J genes are TRBV3-1 (or the pseudogene TRBV3-2) and TRBJ2-1; TRBD2 might be the D (6 bases). Germline V lookup: CDR1 LGHDT, CDR2 YNNKEL (reference sequence). The V gene lost 3 bases and the J gene lost 5 bases, with 11 bases spanning the gap. The CDR3 is made up of 14 amino acids.

V usage is TRBV11-2 and J usage is TRBJ1-1, with D maybe TRBD1 (5 bases). The CDR3 is 15 amino acids. Looked up from germline, CDR1 is SGHAT and CDR2 is FQNNGV. V lost 1 base and J 1 base, leaving 10 bases between the germline ends. The CDR3 spells CASSLVGQSNTEAFF. DNA for the CDR3: TGTGCCAGCAGCTTAGTGGGGCAGTCGAACACTGAAGCTTTCTTT.

J is TRBJ1-2 and V is TRBV7-9; 7 nucleotides match TRBD1. CDR3 size: 15 residues. The V and J ends lost 1 base and 0 bases, in that order; junction bases with no gene match: 2. Germline V gives CDR1 SEHNR, CDR2 FQNEAQ (reference sequence). The CDR3 bases are TGTGCCAGCAGCTTAGGGGACAGCGCTAACTATGGCTACACCTTC. Translating gives CASSLGDSANYGYTF.

The J gene is TRBJ2-7, the V gene TRBV27; maybe TRBD2 (5 bases). The CDR3 runs 16 residues. Germline assignment: CDR1 MNHEY and CDR2 SMNVEV (reference sequence). V shed 0 bases and J shed 0 bases, with 12 bases lying between them. The CDR3 reads CASSLSVGLYSYEQYF. CDR3 DNA sequence: TGTGCCAGCAGTTTATCAGTAGGACTTTACTCCTACGAGCAGTACTTC.

This clone was recorded only once. The J gene is TRBJ2-3, the V gene TRBV7-9; 10 nucleotides match TRBD2. The V and J ends lost 5 bases and 3 bases, in that order; junction bases with no gene match: 8. Germline CDR1 and CDR2: SEHNR and FQNEAQ (reference sequence). The CDR3 has 16 residues. In nucleotides, the CDR3 is TGTGCCAGCAGCCCCCGGACTAGCGGAGCTACAGATACGCAGTATTTT. Its protein is CASSPRTSGATDTQYF.

The chain is built from TRBV6-5 and TRBJ2-3; D might be TRBD2 (6 bases). This CDR3 is built from 15 residues. Germline V CDR1 and CDR2: MNHEY, SVGAGI. V lost 1 base and J lost 2, with 10 bases in between. The CDR3 spells CASSYLSGVTDTQYF. The CDR3 DNA sequence: TGTGCCAGCAGTTACTTGTCGGGGGTCACAGATACGCAGTATTTT.

V usage is TRBV5-1 and J usage is TRBJ2-7, with 9 bases lining up with TRBD1. V gave up 4 bases and J gave up 5 bases; unmatched junction bases: 10. The CDR3 sequence is 15 residues long. Germline values: CDR1 SGHRS, CDR2 YFSETQ. The CDR3 region has the DNA TGCGCCAGCAGCGCGGGAAGAACAGGGGGCAACGAGCAGTACTTC. Residues: CASSAGRTGGNEQYF.

The chain joins TRBV6-5 to TRBJ1-1, with a weak D call TRBD1 (6 bases). V lost 8 bases, J lost 6 bases, and 19 bases lay in between. Per germline, CDR1 MNHEY and CDR2 SVGAGI. The length of the CDR3 is 14 residues. The CDR3 DNA sequence: TGTGCCAGCTCCGTAGGGGGGAGGGGTGCTGAAGCTTTCTTT. Translated, it gives CASSVGGRGAEAFF.

This chain uses TRBV6-6 with TRBJ2-1; TRBD2 matches at 14 bases. Looked up from germline, CDR1 is MNHNY and CDR2 is SVGAGI (reference sequence). This CDR3 has 15 amino acids. V trimming: 4 bases; J trimming: 6 bases; junction bases outside the gene matches: 2. The CDR3 region has the DNA TGTGCCAGCAGTTTCGGGACTAGCGGGGGCAATGAGCAGTTCTTC. It encodes CASSFGTSGGNEQFF.

The CDR3 reads CASSQQGRRNTEAFF. The CDR3 coding sequence is TGTGCCAGCAGCCAACAGGGGCGTAGGAACACTGAAGCTTTCTTT. The rearrangement joins TRBV14 to TRBJ1-1, with D maybe TRBD1 (6 bases). Germline assignment: CDR1 SGHDN and CDR2 FVKESK. CDR3 length: 15 residues. The V end was cut by 2 bases, the J end by 1 base, with 11 bases between.

The CDR3 region has the DNA TGTGCCAGCAGCTTATTCGGACTGAACAATGAGCAGTTCTTC. This encodes CASSLFGLNNEQFF. This chain joins TRBV7-2 and TRBJ2-1; TRBD2 is a possible D gene (5 bases). The CDR3 is 14 amino acids. Trimming shortened V by 2 bases and J by 5 bases, and 10 bases separated the two germline ends. Germline CDR1 is SGHTA and CDR2 is FQGNSA.

J is TRBJ2-1 and V is TRBV5-1; TRBD2 matches 10 bases. V lost 4 bases and J lost 5; bases outside the gene matches: 6. The CDR3 has 15 amino acids. Looked up from germline, CDR1 is SGHRS and CDR2 is YFSETQ. The chain's CDR3 is CASSQWTSGNNEQFF. For the CDR3, the DNA is TGCGCCAGCAGCCAATGGACTAGCGGCAACAATGAGCAGTTCTTC.

This clone has a single count. The rearrangement joins TRBV5-1 to TRBJ2-5; D is possibly TRBD1 (7 bases). CDR1 and CDR2 from the germline V gene are SGHRS and YFSETQ. The CDR3 is 15 amino acids. Trimming stripped 4 bases from V and 2 bases from J, with 15 bases between. CDR3 amino acids: CASSPRAGGQETQYF. As DNA, the CDR3 is TGCGCCAGCAGCCCTCGGGCAGGGGGGCAAGAGACCCAGTACTTC.

The chain uses TRBV5-1 and TRBJ2-1, with 9 bases that match TRBD1. The CDR3 consists of 16 residues. V lost 2 bases and J lost 7; bases outside the gene matches: 10. The germline V gene encodes CDR1 SGHRS and CDR2 YFSETQ. The CDR3 coding sequence is TGCGCCAGCAGCTTATTACAGGGGGCAATGATAAATGAGCAGTTCTTC. This encodes CASSLLQGAMINEQFF.

The rearrangement uses TRBV5-3 and TRBJ2-1; 13 bases are a match to TRBD2. TRBV5-3 is an open reading frame, and its role is uncertain. The CDR3 covers 18 residues. With 4 bases clipped from V and 0 bases from J, the junction kept 7 bases outside the gene matches. CDR3 in DNA: TGTGCCAGAAGCCTCACTAGCGGGAGGGTCAGCTCCTACAATGAGCAGTTCTTC. The encoded protein is CARSLTSGRVSSYNEQFF.

CDR3 coding DNA: TGTGCCAGCAGTTTACGGGAGAGCCAAGAGACCCAGTACTTC. Encoded protein: CASSLRESQETQYF. This chain connects TRBV27 to TRBJ2-5; D is possibly TRBD2 (6 bases). V was trimmed by 2 bases and J by 1 base, leaving 8 bases between them. Germline-derived CDR1 and CDR2 are MNHEY and SMNVEV (reference sequence). The CDR3 runs 14 residues.

The chain couples TRBV5-1 to TRBJ2-4; unclear D gene. With 3 bases removed from V and 2 bases from J, the gap between germline ends came to 12 bases. This CDR3 comprises 15 residues. Germline loops: CDR1 SGHRS, CDR2 YFSETQ. The CDR3 spells CASSSQNKPKNIQYF. Written as DNA, the CDR3 is TGCGCCAGCAGCTCCCAAAATAAGCCCAAAAACATTCAGTACTTC.

This clone was picked up a small number of times. The chain has TRBV18 and TRBJ1-1, with 8 bases matching TRBD1. Per germline, CDR1 KGHSH and CDR2 LQKENI. CDR3 length: 19 residues. V trimming: 0 bases; J trimming: 3 bases; junction bases outside the gene matches: 15. This chain's CDR3 is CASSPPISQGAGPYTEAFF. DNA for the CDR3: TGTGCCAGCTCACCACCGATAAGTCAGGGGGCCGGCCCTTACACTGAAGCTTTCTTT.

This clone has a handful of counts. The chain combines TRBV2 with TRBJ1-5; TRBD1 agrees at 8 bases. The CDR3 consists of 16 residues. Per germline, CDR1 SNHLY and CDR2 FYNNEI. J gave up 0 bases and V 6 bases, and 7 bases lay outside the gene matches. CDR3 protein: CASRTGTGTSNQPQHF. The CDR3 DNA follows: TGTGCCAGCAGGACCGGGACAGGAACTAGCAATCAGCCCCAGCATTTT.

The genes are TRBV24-1 and TRBJ2-5; 8 nucleotides match TRBD2. The length of the CDR3 is 15 residues. The germline V gene has CDR1 KGHDR and CDR2 SFDVKD. Trimming removed 3 bases from V and 2 bases from J; junction bases left unmatched: 4. CDR3 region: CATSDPRGGQETQYF. The CDR3 DNA is TGTGCCACCAGTGATCCTCGGGGGGGGCAAGAGACCCAGTACTTC.

The rearrangement links TRBV6-6 to TRBJ2-2, with 12 bases fitting TRBD1. The germline V gene has CDR1 MNHNY and CDR2 SVGAGI (reference sequence). The CDR3 loop spans 18 amino acids. J gave up 4 bases and V 5 bases, and 11 bases lay outside the gene matches. CDR3 residues: CASSPRDRGLRGTGELFF. As DNA, the CDR3 is TGTGCCAGCAGTCCCCGGGACAGGGGGCTCAGGGGCACCGGGGAGCTGTTTTTT.

The chain has TRBV3-1 (or the pseudogene TRBV3-2) and TRBJ2-7; 10 bases fit TRBD2. The CDR3 is 12 amino acids. The trim removed 8 bases at V and 7 bases at J, leaving 5 bases unmatched. The V gene's germline CDR1 is LGHDT and CDR2 YNNKEL (reference sequence). The chain's CDR3 is CASGKAGGEQYF. The CDR3 nucleotides are TGTGCCAGCGGGAAAGCGGGGGGGGAGCAGTACTTC.